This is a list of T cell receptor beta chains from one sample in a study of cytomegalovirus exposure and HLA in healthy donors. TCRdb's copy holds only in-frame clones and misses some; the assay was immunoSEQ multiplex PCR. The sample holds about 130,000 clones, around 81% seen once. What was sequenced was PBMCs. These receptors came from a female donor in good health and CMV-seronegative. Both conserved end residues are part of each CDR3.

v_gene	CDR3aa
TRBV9	CASSVGAGGRFDEQYF
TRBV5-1	CASSFTGSYEQYF
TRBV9	CASSARSRGDPGYTF
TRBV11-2	CASSLDSRWTALNYGYTF
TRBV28	CASSPGGRLYGYTF
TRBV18	CASSTGEGGYEQYF
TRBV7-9	CASSSGGQPQHF
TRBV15	CATSARAGGADEQFF
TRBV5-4	CASSLVGGGLGSNTIYF
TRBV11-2	CASSLDRANEQYF
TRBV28	CASISPARGRVNTEAFF
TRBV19	CASSGQGRSSTDTQYF
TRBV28	CASSPGTRYSGNTIYF
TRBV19	CASSIGVNTEAFF
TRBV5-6	CASSQGPGETQYF
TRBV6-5	CASEQGGKLGELFF
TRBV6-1	CASRVGHTGELFF
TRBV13	CASSSRTGEKLFF
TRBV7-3	CASSLAGGGYRDNEQFF
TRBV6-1	CASSESGRRGYTF
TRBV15	CATSRATSRADTQYF
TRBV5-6	CASSFIDRGNTIYF
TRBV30	CAWSDNKGARTTGELFF
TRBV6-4	CAGSAAATDTQYF
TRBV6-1	CASTGLAGGFETQYF
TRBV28	CASTPGVLGGEKLFF
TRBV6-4	CASSGTGNYGYTF
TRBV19	CASSISGMNEQFF
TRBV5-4	CASSLAPDSFRDGYTF
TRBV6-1	CASTALAVYNEQFF
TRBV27	CASSLTQGSQPQHF
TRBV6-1	CASRATGKETQYF
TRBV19	CASSIRGFSTDTQYF
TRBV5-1	CASSLDDRGLAEAFF
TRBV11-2	CASSLGSTGRGGTDTQYF
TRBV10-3	CAISGIAGRDTQYF
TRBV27	CASSFRASGRWSYNEQFF
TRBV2	CASSARQGRVGGYTF
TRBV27	CASSPGTGYNEQYF